The present TCR beta chain was sequenced within a study of graft-versus-host responses after intestinal transplantation. Turning to the study itself: Anti-thymocyte globulin induction preceded about 3 years of tacrolimus and steroid maintenance in all recipients.

Details on this clone: What it binds is not known.

Germline CDR1 is LNHNV and CDR2 is YYDKDF (reference sequence). This CDR3 spans 13 amino acids. V trimming: 8 bases; J trimming: 4 bases; junction bases outside the gene matches: 6. TCRdb keeps only in-frame clones here, not all; method: immunoSEQ multiplex PCR. The profile shows tens of thousands of clones, about 95% of them singletons. This chain uses TRBV15 with TRBJ2-3, with 7 bases fitting TRBD2. The source was unstimulated CD8+ T cells sorted from spleen or lymph node cells, collected before transplant. This receptor was obtained from a human donor who was the organ donor for an intestinal transplant. This CDR3 is CATEVGGADTQYF. DNA for the CDR3: TGTGCCACCGAAGTGGGAGGGGCAGATACGCAGTATTTT.